The present TCR beta chain was sequenced within a study of CD8 T cells in Susac syndrome. With random hexamers, reverse transcription was performed on roughly 0.45 to 1 ug of RNA. TCRdb called the immunoSEQ multiplex PCR reads again in MiXCR, with one record for every CDR3 protein. Here the sample spans under 250,000 distinct CDR3 sequences, 85% to 95% being singletons. This clonotype has just a few counts. Peripheral blood CD8+ and CD4+ T cells were profiled by TCR beta sequencing. TEMRA cells were FACS-enriched and CD8+ and CD4+ T cells negatively isolated. This TCR derives from a human donor with Susac syndrome. Sequencing used CD4+ T cells from PBMCs.

CDR3 sequence (DNA): TGTGCCAGCAGTTCTAACACTGAAGCTTTCTTT. Residues: CASSSNTEAFF. The V call is TRBV7-9, the J call TRBJ1-1; D remains ambiguous. The V end was cut by 6 bases, the J end by 2 bases, with 4 bases between. The CDR3 contains 11 residues. Per the germline V gene, CDR1 is SEHNR and CDR2 is FQNEAQ (reference sequence).